The clone carrying this TCR beta chain has only one observation. This sample is drawn from a study of blood T cell repertoires in COVID-19. The authors' processing: Amplifying reference gene primers gave estimates of nucleated cell counts. Assay used: immunoSEQ multiplex PCR; TCRdb lists only in-frame clones, some missing. V and J calls and clone size follow that table, whereas D and trimming were derived from the DNA. The data show about 120,000 clones, roughly four fifths seen once. This CDR3 region has 14 residues. CDR1 is SGDLS, CDR2 YYNGEE, per germline. J lost 2 bases, V lost 3 bases, and 3 bases had no gene match.

The sample taken for sequencing was peripheral blood. This TCR derives from a human donor in a cohort sampled during active COVID-19. The genes are TRBV9 and TRBJ2-3; the match to TRBD1 covers 7 bases. The CDR3 protein is CASSAGQFTDTQYF. In DNA form, the CDR3 reads TGTGCCAGCAGCGCGGGACAGTTCACAGATACGCAGTATTTT.